One sample yielded the 31 T cell receptor beta chains listed below, sequenced in a study of blood T cell repertoires in COVID-19. Repertoires were generated with immunoSEQ multiplex PCR, while TCRdb's copy carries only in-frame clones and drops some. The data contain fewer than 350,000 clones, roughly 86% of them singletons. The specimen was PBMCs or T cells enriched from blood (not recorded which). Every receptor here comes from a woman under 40 who had recovered from COVID-19.

This clone showed up just once. The chain uses TRBV2 and TRBJ1-3; TRBD1 agrees at 11 bases. V lost 6 bases and J lost 2; bases outside the gene matches: 3. Looked up from germline, CDR1 is SNHLY and CDR2 is FYNNEI. The CDR3 totals 15 residues. The CDR3 nucleotides are TGTGCCAGCAGGAGGGACAGGGGGACTGGAAACACCATATATTTT. Residues: CASRRDRGTGNTIYF.

The chain couples TRBV12-3 or TRBV12-4 to TRBJ1-2; D is uncertain. V was cut by 4 bases and J by 4 bases, with 7 bases left in between. The CDR3 loop spans 12 amino acids. CDR3 protein: CASSSGAYGYTF. For the CDR3, the DNA is TGTGCCAGCAGTTCCGGAGCCTATGGCTACACCTTC.

This chain joins TRBV28 and TRBJ2-7; D possibly corresponds to TRBD1 (5 bases). Per the germline V gene, CDR1 is MDHEN and CDR2 is SYDVKM. The CDR3 length is 14 residues. Trimming left V 1 base short and J 4 bases short, with 11 bases between. This chain's CDR3 is CASSLSIQGYEQYF. For the CDR3, the DNA is TGTGCCAGCAGTTTATCGATTCAGGGATACGAGCAGTACTTC. The full variable domain, its missing parts supplied by reference TRBV28 and TRBJ2-7, is DVKVTQSSRYLVKRTGEKVFLECVQDMDHENMFWYRQDPGLGLRLIYFSYDVKMKEKGDIPEGYSVSREKKERFSLILESASTNQTSMYLCASSLSIQGYEQYFGPGTRLTVT.

The chain joins TRBV18 to TRBJ2-4; 9 positions match TRBD1. The CDR3 loop spans 17 amino acids. The junction had 6 bases not matched to a gene; V was cut back by 3 bases and J by 0 bases. Per germline, CDR1 KGHSH and CDR2 LQKENI. In DNA form, the CDR3 reads TGTGCCAGCTCACCGAACAGGGGGCAGGCAGCCAAAAACATTCAGTACTTC. It yields the protein CASSPNRGQAAKNIQYF.

The CDR3 spells CASSSRTETMNEAFF. Written as DNA, the CDR3 is TGTGCCAGCAGTTCCCGGACAGAGACGATGAATGAAGCTTTCTTT. V is TRBV6-2 or TRBV6-3 and J is TRBJ1-1; D may be TRBD1 (6 bases). The V gene lost 4 bases and the J gene lost 7 bases, with 19 bases spanning the gap. CDR1 is MNHEY and CDR2 is SVGEGT in the germline V gene. The CDR3 sequence is 15 residues long.

The chain has TRBV15 and TRBJ1-1; 8 nucleotides agree with TRBD1. Germline assignment: CDR1 LNHNV and CDR2 YYDKDF (reference sequence). The CDR3 loop spans 15 amino acids. With 9 bases clipped from V and 6 bases from J, the junction kept 15 bases outside the gene matches. CDR3 in amino acids: CATRVSGGDTSEAFF. In DNA form, the CDR3 reads TGTGCCACACGTGTGTCAGGGGGCGATACTTCTGAAGCTTTCTTT.

In this sample, this clone turned up a few times. The chain couples TRBV19 to TRBJ1-5; possible D gene TRBD1, 5 bases. V lost 4 bases, J lost 6 bases, and 16 bases lay in between. The CDR3 consists of 15 residues. CDR1 and CDR2 from the germline V gene are LNHDA and SQIVND (reference sequence). CDR3 bases: TGTGCCAGTAGTACCCATGGCAGGGAGGGTCAGCCCCAGCATTTT. Translating it yields CASSTHGREGQPQHF.

The rearrangement links TRBV7-2 to TRBJ1-1, with D possibly matching TRBD1 (5 bases). Trimming removed 2 bases from V and 6 bases from J, with 13 bases in between. The CDR3 consists of 14 residues. Germline assignment: CDR1 SGHTA and CDR2 FQGNSA. The DNA for the CDR3 is TGTGCCAGCAGCTTATATAGGGGCGTACCTGAAGCTTTCTTT. Translated: CASSLYRGVPEAFF.

The CDR3 loop reads CASSARTNYNEQFF. The CDR3 DNA reads TGTGCCAGCAGCGCCCGGACAAATTACAATGAGCAGTTCTTC. The V call is TRBV7-6, the J call TRBJ2-1; D might be TRBD1 (5 bases). CDR1 and CDR2 from the germline V gene are SGHVS and FNYEAQ. The CDR3 sequence is 14 residues long. Trimming took off 5 bases at V and 4 bases at J, with 12 bases between the two ends.

The V call is TRBV3-1 (or the pseudogene TRBV3-2), the J call TRBJ1-1; D gene unclear. Trimming pared 1 base from V and 0 bases from J, leaving 12 bases between. The CDR3 extends over 16 amino acids. Germline CDR1 LGHDT, CDR2 YNNKEL (reference sequence). The CDR3 loop is CASSQGGGRMNTEAFF. In nucleotides, the CDR3 is TGTGCCAGCAGCCAAGGGGGAGGGCGGATGAACACTGAAGCTTTCTTT.

This sequence joins TRBV28 and TRBJ1-2; TRBD1 agrees at 9 bases. This CDR3 is built from 14 residues. Germline lookup yields CDR1 MDHEN and CDR2 SYDVKM. The junction had 2 bases not matched to a gene; V was cut back by 0 bases and J by 6 bases. The CDR3 bases are TGTGCCAGCAGTTTATGGGGACAGGGAGATGGCTACACCTTC. It yields the protein CASSLWGQGDGYTF.

A single count supports this clone. The J gene is TRBJ2-3, the V gene TRBV7-9, with D possibly matching TRBD1 (5 bases). CDR3 length: 16 residues. Germline V lookup: CDR1 SEHNR, CDR2 FQNEAQ (reference sequence). V was shortened by 2 bases and J by 0 bases, with 12 bases between the two germline ends. Written as DNA, the CDR3 is TGTGCCAGCAGCTTACTGGCAGGGCTAAGCACAGATACGCAGTATTTT. Its translation is CASSLLAGLSTDTQYF. The full variable domain, rest sourced from reference TRBV7-9 and TRBJ2-3, is DTGVSQNPRHKITKRGQNVTFRCDPISEHNRLYWYRQTLGQGPEFLTYFQNEAQLEKSRLLSDRFSAERPKGSFSTLEIQRTEQGDSAMYLCASSLLAGLSTDTQYFGPGTRLTVL.

In its sample, this clone was seen a few times. CDR3 nucleotides: TGCAGCGCTGGAGTAGGTGGACAGAGCTTTGGAAACACCATATATTTT. It specifies CSAGVGGQSFGNTIYF. The chain combines TRBV29-1 with TRBJ1-3, with D maybe TRBD1 (6 bases). The CDR3 is 16 amino acids. Trimming removed 7 bases at V and 3 bases at J, with 22 bases between. Germline V CDR1 and CDR2: SQVTM, ANQGSEA.

The chain links TRBV7-2 to TRBJ1-5; D unresolved. The germline CDR1 and CDR2 sequences are SGHTA and FQGNSA. V dropped 5 bases and J dropped 0 bases, with 14 bases sitting between them. The CDR3 sequence is 16 residues long. The CDR3 DNA is TGTGCCAGCAGCCAACGCGGAGGGTATAGCAATCAGCCCCAGCATTTT. It encodes CASSQRGGYSNQPQHF.

This clone came up once. The chain combines TRBV15 with TRBJ1-1; D ambiguous. Germline CDR1 reads LNHNV; CDR2 reads YYDKDF (reference sequence). Trimming took off 1 base at V and 8 bases at J, with 14 bases between the two ends. The CDR3 covers 14 residues. Here the CDR3 DNA reads TGTGCCACCAGCAGAGCCCCGTGGAGGGAGGAAGCTTTCTTT. It encodes CATSRAPWREEAFF.

This clone appeared a few times. The genes are TRBV6-2 or TRBV6-3 and TRBJ2-7, with 7 bases identical to TRBD1. The CDR3 spans 13 residues. Germline CDR1 is MNHEY and CDR2 is SVGEGT. The J segment lost 5 bases and the V segment lost 2 bases, leaving 3 bases of the junction unmatched. This CDR3 is CASSYRGPHEQYF. The CDR3 coding sequence is TGTGCCAGCAGTTACAGGGGGCCCCACGAGCAGTACTTC.

The rearrangement joins TRBV14 to TRBJ1-1; D unresolved. V was trimmed by 5 bases and J by 1 base, leaving 14 bases between them. Germline V gene lookup returns CDR1 SGHDN and CDR2 FVKESK. CDR3 length equals 15 residues. The CDR3 bases are TGTGCCAGCAGCACGCGGAGGGATTGGAACACTGAAGCTTTCTTT. Encoded protein: CASSTRRDWNTEAFF.

V gene TRBV7-8 combines with J gene TRBJ1-1; D is uncertain. The CDR3 runs to 15 residues. CDR1 is SGHVS and CDR2 is FQNEAQ in the germline V gene. V gave up 4 bases and J gave up 2 bases, with 14 bases separating them. This chain's CDR3 is CASSSTRRLNTEAFF. CDR3 in DNA: TGTGCCAGCAGCTCAACAAGGAGACTCAACACTGAAGCTTTCTTT.

The table lists this clone with a few counts. Other DNA sequences in the sample encode the same CDR3. J is TRBJ2-2 and V is TRBV11-3, with D possibly TRBD2 on 7 matching bases. The CDR3 totals 19 residues. Germline CDR1 reads SGHNT; CDR2 reads YENEEA. Trimming removed 1 base from V and 6 bases from J, with 24 bases in between. This CDR3 reads CASSLAGVGGGGTPGELFF. CDR3 DNA: TGTGCCAGCAGCTTAGCCGGGGTTGGGGGCGGGGGTACTCCCGGGGAGCTGTTTTTT.

V is TRBV5-1 and J is TRBJ1-1; perhaps TRBD1 as D (6 bases). Germline assignment: CDR1 SGHRS and CDR2 YFSETQ. This CDR3 comprises 14 residues. The V end was cut by 4 bases, the J end by 5 bases, with 15 bases between. CDR3 sequence reads: CASSQYGGRTEAFF. The CDR3 DNA reads TGCGCCAGCAGCCAGTACGGGGGGCGAACTGAAGCTTTCTTT. Combining the CDR3 with reference TRBV5-1 and TRBJ1-1 gives the whole variable domain KAGVTQTPRYLIKTRGQQVTLSCSPISGHRSVSWYQQTPGQGLQFLFEYFSETQRNKGNFPGRFSGRQFSNSRSEMNVSTLELGDSALYLCASSQYGGRTEAFFGQGTRLTVV.

The chain is built from TRBV2 and TRBJ2-7, with 8 nucleotides matching TRBD2. This CDR3 is built from 14 residues. V trimming: 4 bases; J trimming: 2 bases; junction bases outside the gene matches: 4. Germline CDR1 reads SNHLY; CDR2 reads FYNNEI. CDR3 bases: TGTGCCAGCAGTGTTCAGCGGGGGACCTACGAGCAGTACTTC. This translates into CASSVQRGTYEQYF.

Here the CDR3 DNA reads TGTGCCAGCAGGAGAGCGGGGACCTCCTACAATGAGCAGTTCTTC. This encodes CASRRAGTSYNEQFF. The genes are TRBV6-5 and TRBJ2-1, with 7 bases that match TRBD2. J lost 0 bases, V lost 6 bases, and 5 bases had no gene match. Germline CDR1 MNHEY, CDR2 SVGAGI. This CDR3 region has 15 residues.

The chain links TRBV7-3 to TRBJ2-5, with 12 bases identical to TRBD1. J was trimmed by 5 bases and V by 5 bases; bases with no gene match: 6. CDR1 is SGHTA and CDR2 is FQGTGA in the germline V gene. This CDR3 region has 15 residues. CDR3 in amino acids: CASSVGQGAGETQYF. CDR3 nucleotides: TGTGCCAGCAGCGTGGGACAGGGGGCGGGGGAGACCCAGTACTTC.

CDR3: CASSNTGAGETQYF. CDR3 bases: TGTGCCAGCAGCAACACAGGGGCAGGGGAGACCCAGTACTTC. The rearrangement links TRBV21-1 to TRBJ2-5; the DNA was not compared with TRBD1, the D call given in the table. TRBV21-1 is a documented pseudogene. This CDR3 region has 14 residues.

The chain joins TRBV7-9 to TRBJ1-2; 7 bases align to TRBD1. The CDR3 has 13 residues. From germline, CDR1 is SEHNR and CDR2 FQNEAQ (reference sequence). After removal of 5 bases from V and 5 bases from J, the junction contained 5 bases not matched to a gene. This chain's CDR3 is CASSADRRYGYTF. The CDR3 DNA sequence: TGTGCCAGCAGCGCGGACAGGAGGTATGGCTACACCTTC.

The chain joins TRBV10-3 to TRBJ2-3; 7 bases are a match to TRBD1. The junction had 11 bases not matched to a gene; V was cut back by 8 bases and J by 0 bases. CDR1 is ENHRY, CDR2 SYGVKD, per germline. The CDR3 runs to 16 residues. The CDR3 region is CAISGTESRSTDTQYF. The DNA for the CDR3 is TGTGCCATCTCTGGGACAGAAAGCCGGAGCACAGATACGCAGTATTTT.

The chain is built from TRBV18 and TRBJ1-4, with TRBD1 as a possible D gene (5 bases). This CDR3 region has 16 residues. V was pared by 3 bases and J by 7 bases, with 18 bases between. The germline CDR1 and CDR2 sequences are KGHSH and LQKENI. The CDR3 loop reads CASSPVRGLSAEKLFF. The CDR3 DNA follows: TGTGCCAGCTCACCTGTTCGGGGACTATCCGCTGAAAAACTGTTTTTT.

The chain uses TRBV30 and TRBJ2-5; TRBD1 matches 7 bases. CDR3 length: 15 amino acids. Germline V gives CDR1 GTSNPN, CDR2 SVGIG (reference sequence). With V trimmed by 3 bases and J by 4 bases, 11 bases remained unmatched. CDR3 DNA sequence: TGTGCCTGGAGCCTACTATCCCCAGGGGGAGAGACCCAGTACTTC. It is translated as CAWSLLSPGGETQYF.

V is TRBV2 and J is TRBJ2-2; D gene ambiguous. Germline assignment: CDR1 SNHLY and CDR2 FYNNEI. The V end lost 7 bases, the J end lost 4 bases, and 10 bases lay between the germline ends. This CDR3 has 13 amino acids. Here the CDR3 reads CASTRVPTGELFF. Here the CDR3 DNA reads TGTGCCAGCACCCGCGTCCCCACCGGGGAGCTGTTTTTT.

This clone has just a few counts. CDR3 amino acids: CASSLQGENTGELFF. CDR3 nucleotides: TGCGCCAGCAGCTTACAGGGGGAAAACACCGGGGAGCTGTTTTTT. The V and J genes are TRBV5-1 and TRBJ2-2; 8 positions match TRBD1. CDR3 length: 15 residues. The germline CDR1 and CDR2 sequences are SGHRS and YFSETQ. J gave up 2 bases and V 2 bases, and 2 bases lay outside the gene matches.

The chain combines TRBV7-2 with TRBJ2-3, with 8 bases fitting TRBD2. In germline, CDR1 is SGHTA, CDR2 FQGNSA. This CDR3 region has 16 residues. The ends lost 5 bases at V and 4 bases at J; junction bases unmatched: 11. The DNA of the CDR3 is TGTGCCAGCAGCCTTCTCGGGGGGGCTTCTGCAGATACGCAGTATTTT. Amino acid sequence: CASSLLGGASADTQYF. Full variable domain (missing parts from reference TRBV7-2 and TRBJ2-3): GAGVSQSPSNKVTEKGKDVELRCDPISGHTALYWYRQSLGQGLEFLIYFQGNSAPDKSGLPSDRFSAERTGGSVSTLTIQRTQQEDSAVYLCASSLLGGASADTQYFGPGTRLTVL.